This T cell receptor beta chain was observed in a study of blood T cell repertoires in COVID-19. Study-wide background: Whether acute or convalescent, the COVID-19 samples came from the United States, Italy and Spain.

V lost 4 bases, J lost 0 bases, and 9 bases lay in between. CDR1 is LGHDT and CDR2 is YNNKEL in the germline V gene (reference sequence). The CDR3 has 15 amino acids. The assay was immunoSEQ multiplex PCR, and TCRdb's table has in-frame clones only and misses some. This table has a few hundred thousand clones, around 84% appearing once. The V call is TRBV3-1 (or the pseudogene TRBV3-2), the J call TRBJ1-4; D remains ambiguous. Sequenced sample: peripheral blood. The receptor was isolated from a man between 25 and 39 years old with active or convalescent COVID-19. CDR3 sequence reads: CASSRTSATNEKLFF. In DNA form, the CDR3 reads TGTGCCAGCAGCCGAACAAGTGCAACTAATGAAAAACTGTTTTTT.